The 22 T cell receptor beta chains reported below all come from one sample, sequenced in a study of T-cell memory formation after mild COVID-19. TCRdb called the 5' RACE reads again in MiXCR, with one record for every CDR3 protein. This sample carries about 150,000 distinct CDR3 sequences, approximately 25% of them seen once, and the ten largest clones take roughly 25%. The specimen was PBMCs or a T cell subset sorted from them (not recorded which). The receptor set was obtained from an adult woman who had mild COVID-19 (a few samples of this study predate the infection). Cell type and time point are not known.

V usage is TRBV2 and J usage is TRBJ2-1; 9 bases fit TRBD1. This CDR3 region has 17 residues. Germline V gene data show CDR1 as SNHLY and CDR2 as FYNNEI. The ends lost 5 bases at V and 6 bases at J; junction bases unmatched: 14. CDR3 nucleotides: TGTGCCAGCAGTACCCCTCCGGGACAGGGAGTAATCAATGAGCAGTTCTTC. Amino acids: CASSTPPGQGVINEQFF.

The chain links TRBV4-1 to TRBJ2-1; D perhaps matches TRBD1 (5 bases). The CDR3 totals 16 residues. Trimming removed 4 bases from V and 7 bases from J, with 20 bases in between. Per the germline V gene, CDR1 is MGHRA and CDR2 is YSYEKL. CDR3 coding DNA: TGCGCCAGCAGCCGCCCGAAGGGGTCGTCTCAGAATGAGCAGTTCTTC. Translation gives CASSRPKGSSQNEQFF.

This clonotype was counted a few times. V gene TRBV4-1 combines with J gene TRBJ1-1; D is ambiguous. This CDR3 comprises 14 residues. V shed 0 bases and J shed 4 bases, with 9 bases lying between them. The germline V gene has CDR1 MGHRA and CDR2 YSYEKL. The CDR3 sequence is CASSQDAGGTEAFF. DNA of the CDR3: TGCGCCAGCAGCCAAGATGCAGGAGGCACTGAAGCTTTCTTT.

This clonotype showed up just a few times. J is TRBJ2-3 and V is TRBV4-3, with no clear D. The CDR3 loop spans 16 amino acids. CDR1 LGHNA and CDR2 YSLEER come from the germline V gene. V lost 0 bases, J lost 1 base, and 11 bases lay in between. CDR3 in DNA: TGCGCCAGCAGCCAAGATAAAGCCAGCCGCACAGATACGCAGTATTTT. The encoded protein is CASSQDKASRTDTQYF.

This clonotype was observed many times. The chain carries TRBV18 and TRBJ2-7, with D unresolved. The ends were cut back, 2 bases at V and 6 bases at J, with 8 bases in the middle. The length of the CDR3 is 12 residues. Germline assignment: CDR1 KGHSH and CDR2 LQKENI. This chain's CDR3 is CASSPSRAEQYF. As DNA, the CDR3 is TGTGCCAGCTCACCATCCCGGGCCGAGCAGTACTTC.

This clonotype was found once. The V gene is TRBV11-2, the J gene TRBJ1-4, with D unresolved. Trimming removed 5 bases at V and 11 bases at J, with 12 bases between. CDR3 length: 12 residues. In germline, CDR1 is SGHAT, CDR2 FQNNGV. The CDR3 nucleotides read TGTGCCAGCAGCCCGGACCTACGGAAACTGTTTTTT. Translating gives CASSPDLRKLFF.

This clonotype was seen more than once but under ten times. This chain joins TRBV5-1 and TRBJ2-5; 8 nucleotides agree with TRBD1. With 5 bases clipped from V and 2 bases from J, the junction kept 11 bases outside the gene matches. CDR3 length equals 16 residues. Germline lookup yields CDR1 SGHRS and CDR2 YFSETQ. In DNA form, the CDR3 reads TGCGCCAGCAGTCTCTCAGGGGGCTGGCGGCAAGAGACCCAGTACTTC. Its translation: CASSLSGGWRQETQYF.

This rearrangement joins TRBV5-6 to TRBJ1-5, with 8 bases aligning to TRBD1. CDR3 size: 13 residues. CDR1 is SGHDT, CDR2 YYEEEE, per germline. V lost 4 bases to trimming and J lost 7 bases; unmatched junction nucleotides: 4. The CDR3 region is CASSRTGQQPQHF. CDR3 DNA sequence: TGTGCCAGCAGCAGGACAGGGCAGCAGCCCCAGCATTTT.

The chain joins TRBV28 to TRBJ1-1; D is possibly TRBD1 (5 bases). CDR1 and CDR2 from the germline V gene are MDHEN and SYDVKM. The CDR3 consists of 15 residues. V was clipped by 3 bases and J by 0 bases, with 11 bases between them. The CDR3 is CASSLRGVMNTEAFF. CDR3 nucleotides: TGTGCCAGCAGTTTGCGGGGGGTTATGAACACTGAAGCTTTCTTT.

On this clonotype: The conserved closing phenylalanine or tryptophan is absent in this CDR3, likely reflecting a read error. Because the CDR3's place on the DNA is in doubt, the DNA is left out and the CDR3 is given as listed by TCRdb. The CDR3 loop is CASIYGTAYLEG. The V gene is TRBV4-3, the J gene TRBJ1-2; the D segment call TRBD1 is taken from the table without a DNA check. CDR1 and CDR2 from the germline V gene are LGHNA and YSLEER. Termini included, the CDR3 measures 12 amino acids.

The rearrangement uses TRBV3-1 and TRBJ1-2; perhaps TRBD1 as D (5 bases). The CDR3 is made up of 16 amino acids. Trimming left V 3 bases short and J 0 bases short, with 14 bases between. Germline V CDR1 and CDR2: LGHDT, YNNKEL (reference sequence). CDR3 in DNA: TGTGCCAGCAGCCATCCCCAGGGCGTTGCTAACTATGGCTACACCTTC. Translating gives CASSHPQGVANYGYTF.

The chain recombines TRBV12-3 or TRBV12-4 with TRBJ1-1; TRBD1 is a possible D gene (5 bases). This CDR3 comprises 13 residues. Trimming left V 6 bases short and J 1 base short, with 9 bases between. CDR3 sequence: CASSSDTNTEAFF. The DNA for the CDR3 is TGTGCCAGCAGCTCGGACACGAACACTGAAGCTTTCTTT.

This clonotype was seen a few times. The chain joins TRBV10-2 to TRBJ2-3, with D unclear. This CDR3 spans 14 amino acids. CDR1 is WSHSY and CDR2 is SAAADI in the germline V gene. The V end was cut by 3 bases, the J end by 0 bases, with 7 bases between. CDR3 sequence reads: CASSDFTSTDTQYF. The CDR3 coding sequence is TGCGCCAGCAGTGACTTCACTAGCACAGATACGCAGTATTTT.

V usage is TRBV5-5 and J usage is TRBJ2-1; possible D gene TRBD2, 5 bases. The V and J ends lost 9 bases and 2 bases respectively, with 12 bases between them. Germline V CDR1 and CDR2: SGHKS, YYEKEE (reference sequence). CDR3 length: 13 residues. In DNA, the CDR3 is TGTGCCACCTCGGGGTCCCCCTACAATGAGCAGTTCTTC. Encoded protein: CATSGSPYNEQFF.

The chain couples TRBV7-9 to TRBJ2-1; either TRBD1 or TRBD2 may fit D (5 bases each). This CDR3 is 16 amino acids long. Germline CDR1 reads SEHNR; CDR2 reads FQNEAQ (reference sequence). The germline V and J ends were trimmed by 6 bases and 5 bases, with 20 bases remaining between them. As DNA, the CDR3 is TGTGCCAGCAGAGGTCCCTGGGGGACCGTCCACAATGAGCAGTTCTTC. This translates into CASRGPWGTVHNEQFF.

V is TRBV12-3 or TRBV12-4 and J is TRBJ2-3; 7 nucleotides line up with TRBD1. Trimming took 6 bases from V and 4 from J; bases not matched to a gene: 4. The CDR3 extends over 13 amino acids. For the CDR3, the DNA is TGTGCCAGCAGCGGACAGGTTTCAGATACGCAGTATTTT. Its translation: CASSGQVSDTQYF.

The chain links TRBV6-5 to TRBJ2-7; TRBD1 aligns across 8 bases. The CDR3 has 14 residues. CDR1 and CDR2 from the germline V gene are MNHEY and SVGAGI. V trimming: 6 bases; J trimming: 2 bases; junction bases outside the gene matches: 6. The DNA of the CDR3 is TGTGCCAGCAGACTTGGACAGGGTACCTACGAGCAGTACTTC. It codes for CASRLGQGTYEQYF.

There are a few counts of this clonotype. V is TRBV4-2 and J is TRBJ2-3, with TRBD2 identical over 11 bases. Germline V CDR1 and CDR2: LGHNA, YNFKEQ. Trimming took 1 base from V and 0 from J; bases not matched to a gene: 0. This CDR3 has 16 amino acids. The CDR3 reads CASSQGTSGSTDTQYF. In DNA form, the CDR3 reads TGTGCCAGCAGCCAAGGGACTAGCGGGAGCACAGATACGCAGTATTTT.

This clonotype has just a few counts. The chain is built from TRBV27 and TRBJ1-2; D is ambiguous. Per the germline V gene, CDR1 is MNHEY and CDR2 is SMNVEV (reference sequence). Trimming shortened V by 6 bases and J by 7 bases, and 15 bases separated the two germline ends. The CDR3 totals 13 residues. CDR3 in DNA: TGTGCCAGCAGATTGGGTGATTTCTCTGGCTACACCTTC. Protein: CASRLGDFSGYTF.

The V and J genes are TRBV7-8 and TRBJ1-1; D unclear. The V gene's germline CDR1 is SGHVS and CDR2 FQNEAQ. The V and J ends lost 1 base and 4 bases respectively, with 13 bases between them. This CDR3 region has 15 residues. Here the CDR3 reads CASSLGAGFITEAFF. The CDR3, as DNA: TGTGCCAGCAGCTTAGGAGCGGGTTTTATCACTGAAGCTTTCTTT.

The rearrangement uses TRBV7-9 and TRBJ2-1; 7 bases fit TRBD2. The CDR3 spans 12 residues. Germline V gives CDR1 SEHNR, CDR2 FQNEAQ (reference sequence). V lost 6 bases, J lost 7 bases, and 3 bases stayed unmatched. The CDR3 here is CASRRESNEQFF. CDR3 nucleotides: TGTGCCAGCAGGCGGGAGAGTAATGAGCAGTTCTTC.

This clonotype was recorded a few times. The chain has TRBV6-5 and TRBJ2-1, with D unclear. This CDR3 spans 14 amino acids. Germline V gene lookup returns CDR1 MNHEY and CDR2 SVGAGI. V shed 5 bases and J shed 6 bases, with 14 bases lying between them. The CDR3 DNA sequence: TGTGCCAGCAGTGAGGAGCTAGAGGCCAATGAGCAGTTCTTC. Its translation: CASSEELEANEQFF.